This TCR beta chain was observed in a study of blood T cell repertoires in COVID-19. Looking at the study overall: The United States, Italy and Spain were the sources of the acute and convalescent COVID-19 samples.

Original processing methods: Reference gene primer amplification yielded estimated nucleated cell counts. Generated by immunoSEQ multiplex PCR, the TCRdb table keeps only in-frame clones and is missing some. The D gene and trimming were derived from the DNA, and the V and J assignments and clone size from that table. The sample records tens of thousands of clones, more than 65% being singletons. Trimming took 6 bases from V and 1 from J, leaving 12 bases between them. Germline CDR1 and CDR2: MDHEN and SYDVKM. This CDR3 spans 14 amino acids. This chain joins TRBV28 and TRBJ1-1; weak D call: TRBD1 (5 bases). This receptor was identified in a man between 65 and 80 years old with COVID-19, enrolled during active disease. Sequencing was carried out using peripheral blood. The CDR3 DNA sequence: TGTGCCAGCAGCCCGGACGGGGGGAACACTGAAGCTTTCTTT. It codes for CASSPDGGNTEAFF.